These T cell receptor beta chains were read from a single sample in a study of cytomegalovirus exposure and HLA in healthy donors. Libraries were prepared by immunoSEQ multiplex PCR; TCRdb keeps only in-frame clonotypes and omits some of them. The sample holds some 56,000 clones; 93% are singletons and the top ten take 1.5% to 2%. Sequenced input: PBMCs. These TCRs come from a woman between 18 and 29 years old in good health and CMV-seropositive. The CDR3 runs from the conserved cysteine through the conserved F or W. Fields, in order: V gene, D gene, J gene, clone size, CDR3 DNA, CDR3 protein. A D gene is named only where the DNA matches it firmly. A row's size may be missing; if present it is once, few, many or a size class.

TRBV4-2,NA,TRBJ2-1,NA,TGTGCCAGCATGACAGAGGACTGGAGGGCCGACAATGAGCAGTTCTTC,CASMTEDWRADNEQFF
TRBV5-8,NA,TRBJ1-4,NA,TGTGCCAGCAGCTATGCCCCCCCGGCCACGAAAAGGGGTAATGAAAAACTGTTTTTT,CASSYAPPATKRGNEKLFF
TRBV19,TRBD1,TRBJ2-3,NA,TGTGCCAGTAGCCCCCTACAGGGGGCCACAGATACGCAGTATTTT,CASSPLQGATDTQYF
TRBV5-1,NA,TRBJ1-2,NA,TGCGCCACTTCACAGCAGGGGTCGGATGGCTACACCTTC,CATSQQGSDGYTF
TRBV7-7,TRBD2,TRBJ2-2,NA,TGTGCCAGCAGCCCGTCGGCCCGGGGGGGGGCGACCGGGGAGCTGTTTTTT,CASSPSARGGATGELFF
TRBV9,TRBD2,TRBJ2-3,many,TGTGCCAGCAGCGTACCTCACGCGGGGGAGGGTAGAGATACGCAGTATTTT,CASSVPHAGEGRDTQYF
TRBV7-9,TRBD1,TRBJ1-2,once,TGTGCCAGCAGCCCAGGACAGGGGACCGGTGGCTACACCTTC,CASSPGQGTGGYTF
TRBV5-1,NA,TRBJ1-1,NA,TGCGCCAGCAGCTTGGACAGAGTTGGGGCCACTGAAGCTTTCTTT,CASSLDRVGATEAFF
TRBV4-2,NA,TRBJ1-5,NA,TGTGCCAGCAGCCAAGATCCGGGGACAAATTATCAGCCCCAGCATTTT,CASSQDPGTNYQPQHF
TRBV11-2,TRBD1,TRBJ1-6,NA,TGTGCCAGCAGCCTCCGGACAGGGTGGTTGCGTTCACCCCTCCACTTT,CASSLRTGWLRSPLHF
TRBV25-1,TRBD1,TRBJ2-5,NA,TGTGCCAGCAGTCTCCCGGACAGGCCAGGGACCCAGTACTTC,CASSLPDRPGTQYF
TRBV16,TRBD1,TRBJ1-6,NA,TGTGCCAGCAGCCAACGGGACAGGAGGCCTTCACCCCTCCACTTT,CASSQRDRRPSPLHF
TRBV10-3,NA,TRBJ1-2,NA,TGTGCCATCAGTGAGACACCAAACTATGGCTACACCTTC,CAISETPNYGYTF
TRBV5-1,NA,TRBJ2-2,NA,TGCGCCAGCAGCTTGTGGAGCGGGTACAGGGGAAATTCGGCCGGGGAGCTGTTTTTT,CASSLWSGYRGNSAGELFF
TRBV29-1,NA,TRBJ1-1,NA,TGCAGCGTTGAATTAATTTGGGTAGCGGGCACTGAAGCTTTCTTT,CSVELIWVAGTEAFF
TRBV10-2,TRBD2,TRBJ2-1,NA,TGCGCCAGCAGTGACCGGGGGCGGGGGGTCAATGAGCAGTTCTTC,CASSDRGRGVNEQFF
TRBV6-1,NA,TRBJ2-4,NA,TGTGCCAGCATCCGGGACTTCGCAGGGAGTTTCATTCAGTACTTC,CASIRDFAGSFIQYF
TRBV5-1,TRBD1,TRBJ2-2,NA,TGCGCCAGCAGCTTGGATGGTAGGGACAGGGCCTTGAACACCGGGGAGCTGTTTTTT,CASSLDGRDRALNTGELFF
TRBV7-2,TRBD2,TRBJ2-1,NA,TGTGCCAGCAGTCAGAGCGGGGGCTTCCAGCTACATAATGAGCAGTTCTTC,CASSQSGGFQLHNEQFF
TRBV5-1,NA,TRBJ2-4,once,TGCGCCAGCAGCTTGACGGGGGATAGAAACATTCAGTACTTC,CASSLTGDRNIQYF
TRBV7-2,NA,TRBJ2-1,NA,TGTGCCAGCAGCTTCACGTACAGAGACAATGAGCAGTTCTTC,CASSFTYRDNEQFF
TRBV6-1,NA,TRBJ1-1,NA,TGTGCCAGCAATACAGGTTACACTGAAGCTTTCTTT,CASNTGYTEAFF
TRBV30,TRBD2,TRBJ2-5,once,TGTGCCTGGAGTGTCCGGAGCGGGGGGCGGCCGTTGCACTTC,CAWSVRSGGRPLHF
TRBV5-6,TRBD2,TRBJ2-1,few,TGTGCCAGCAGCCCACTAGCGGGCAATGAGCAGTTCTTC,CASSPLAGNEQFF
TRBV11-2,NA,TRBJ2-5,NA,TGTGCCAGCAGCCCCCGGGAGACCCAGTACTTC,CASSPRETQYF